A selection of T cell receptor beta chains follows, all from one sample in a study of CD8 T cells in ankylosing spondylitis. TCRdb reprocessed the 5' RACE reads via MiXCR and lists one record per CDR3 protein. The sample includes about 130,000 distinct CDR3 sequences, about 6.5% of them seen just once. Sequencing was done on a sample of blood, either unsorted or a sorted T cell fraction (not recorded which). The receptor source for this set is a male donor with ankylosing spondylitis or in good health (not recorded which). The CDR3 runs from the conserved cysteine through the conserved F or W. The D gene is left open where the match is weak. Size is stated for part of the rows, as once, few or many counts, or as a class when the clone is expanded.

J gene	D gene	V gene	clone size	CDR3 DNA	CDR3 protein
TRBJ1-1	-	TRBV29-1	many	TGCAGCGTTGCTCTACGGATGAACACTGAAGCTTTCTTT	CSVALRMNTEAFF
TRBJ1-2	-	TRBV20-1	many	TGCAGTGCTCCCCCGGGGGGAGAGCTCTATGGCTACACCTTC	CSAPPGGELYGYTF
TRBJ2-5	TRBD1	TRBV5-5	many	TGTGCCAGCAGCTTTGTTCCCGGGACAGGTGGAAAAGAGACCCAGTACTTC	CASSFVPGTGGKETQYF
TRBJ2-7	-	TRBV5-1	many	TGCGCCAGCAGCTTGGGTGGTCCCGGCTACGAGCAGTACTTC	CASSLGGPGYEQYF
TRBJ2-4	TRBD1	TRBV19	few	TGTGCCAGTAGTATCCCAAGGGGACAGCTAGCCAAAAACATTCAGTACTTC	CASSIPRGQLAKNIQYF
TRBJ2-3	TRBD2	TRBV7-2	many	TGTGCCAGCAGCTTATTAGTAGCGGGGCCTCCCACAGATACGCAGTATTTT	CASSLLVAGPPTDTQYF
TRBJ1-4	-	TRBV15	many	TGTGCCACCAGCAGAGCGGAAGAAAAACTGTTTTTT	CATSRAEEKLFF
TRBJ2-2	TRBD1	TRBV20-1	many	TGCAGTGCTAGAGCCCCGACAGGGTGGAGCGGGGAGCTGTTTTTT	CSARAPTGWSGELFF
TRBJ1-4	-	TRBV5-4	many	TGTGCCAGCAGCTTAAGACAAGGGGATAATGAAAAACTGTTTTTT	CASSLRQGDNEKLFF
TRBJ1-2	-	TRBV30	-	TGTGCCTGGAGTCGAGCTGGGGGAGATGGCTACACCTTC	CAWSRAGGDGYTF
TRBJ2-2	-	TRBV27	many	TGTGCCAGCAGTCCGTCTGGCACCGGGGAGCTGTTTTTT	CASSPSGTGELFF
TRBJ2-3	TRBD2	TRBV20-1	many	TGCAGTGCTACACTAGCGGGAGGGCCGGGAGATACGCAGTATTTT	CSATLAGGPGDTQYF
TRBJ2-7	TRBD2	TRBV3-1	many	TGTGCCAGCAGTCAAGCGGGAGACGAACGCGAGCAGTACTTC	CASSQAGDEREQYF
TRBJ2-7	TRBD2	TRBV5-1	many	TGCGCCAGCAGCTTGGGTCTAGCGGGCTACTACGAGCAGTACTTC	CASSLGLAGYYEQYF
TRBJ2-7	TRBD1	TRBV5-1	many	TGCGCCAGCAGCCCCCGACAGGGGGTCTCCTACGAGCAGTACTTC	CASSPRQGVSYEQYF
TRBJ1-5	TRBD1	TRBV5-6	many	TGTGCCAGCAGCAAGGACAGGGGGTTGGGCAATCAGCCCCAGCATTTT	CASSKDRGLGNQPQHF
TRBJ2-2	TRBD1	TRBV20-1	many	TGCAGTGCTGCCGGACAGGGGTCGACCGGGGAGCTGTTTTTT	CSAAGQGSTGELFF
TRBJ2-1	-	TRBV28	-	TGTGCCAGCAGGCGCCACGCGGGAAGCTCCTACAATGAGCAGTTCTTC	CASRRHAGSSYNEQFF
TRBJ1-2	-	TRBV29-1	many	TGCAGCGTTGGATACAGGGTGAGCGAAGGCTACACCTTC	CSVGYRVSEGYTF
TRBJ1-1	TRBD1	TRBV7-9	many	TGTGCCAGCAGCCCTAAGACAGGGATCACTGAAGCTTTCTTT	CASSPKTGITEAFF
TRBJ1-4	-	TRBV20-1	many	TGCAGTGCTAGAGACCCCCGCGACGGGGATGAAAAACTGTTTTTT	CSARDPRDGDEKLFF
TRBJ2-3	-	TRBV5-1	many	TGCGCCAGCAGCTTCAGGGAACCAGATACGCAGTATTTT	CASSFREPDTQYF
TRBJ1-5	-	TRBV5-1	-	TGCGCCAGCAGCTTGGGCCTCGATAGCAATCAGCCCCAGCATTTT	CASSLGLDSNQPQHF
TRBJ1-2	-	TRBV30	-	TGTGCCTGGAGTGCAGGCCCAGGATTGGTCTATGGCTACACCTTC	CAWSAGPGLVYGYTF
TRBJ2-5	-	TRBV29-1	many	TGCAGCGTCCAGGAGCATAAGTACTTC	CSVQEHKYF
TRBJ1-1	TRBD1	TRBV29-1	few	TGCAGCGTGACAGGGGTCCTGAACACTGAAGCTTTCTTT	CSVTGVLNTEAFF
TRBJ2-3	TRBD2	TRBV5-1	many	TGCGCCAGCAGCTTACGGCGGGGGGGCCCTGTAGATACGCAGTATTTT	CASSLRRGGPVDTQYF
TRBJ1-2	TRBD1	TRBV7-3	many	TGTGCCAGCAGCTTGCACAGGGGGCCCACCTATGGCTACACCTTC	CASSLHRGPTYGYTF
TRBJ1-1	-	TRBV4-2	many	TGTGCCAGCAGCCCTACTGCAGGGCGGCGGAACACTGAAGCTTTCTTT	CASSPTAGRRNTEAFF
TRBJ2-3	-	TRBV20-1	many	TGCAGTGTCAGGGGAGCTCGGACTAGCACAGATACGCAGTATTTT	CSVRGARTSTDTQYF
TRBJ2-2	-	TRBV5-8	many	TGTGCCAGCAGGGGTTTTCGGACCGGGGAGCTGTTTTTT	CASRGFRTGELFF
TRBJ2-5	TRBD2	TRBV7-2	few	TGTGCCAGCAGCGGGAGACTAGCGGGAGCAGAGACCCAGTACTTC	CASSGRLAGAETQYF
TRBJ1-2	TRBD1	TRBV7-2	-	TGTGCCAGCAGCTTTGGGGACAGGGGTGGTAACTATGGCTACACCTTC	CASSFGDRGGNYGYTF
TRBJ1-4	-	TRBV25-1	many	TGTGCCAGCCTGGGGATTGGGGCGGGTGAAAAACTGTTTTTT	CASLGIGAGEKLFF
TRBJ1-5	TRBD1	TRBV29-1	many	TGCAGCGTTATTGGGACAGCGGGACAGCCCCAGCATTTT	CSVIGTAGQPQHF
TRBJ2-7	-	TRBV20-1	many	TGCAGTGCAGGGAGGAGGGGCCTAGTTTACGAGCAGTACTTC	CSAGRRGLVYEQYF
TRBJ1-4	TRBD1	TRBV4-1	many	TGCGCCAGCAGCCAAGGCGACAGGGACGATGAAAAACTGTTTTTT	CASSQGDRDDEKLFF
TRBJ2-5	-	TRBV5-1	many	TGCGCCAGCAGCTTCGGGCAGCAAGAGACCCAGTACTTC	CASSFGQQETQYF
TRBJ1-1	-	TRBV7-2	many	TGTGCCAGCAGCGTTCAGGACGGAGGCGGCGGAGAAGCTTTCTTT	CASSVQDGGGGEAFF
TRBJ2-5	TRBD1	TRBV18	many	TGTGCCAGCTCACCACCGGGACAGGGGGAGACCCAGTACTTC	CASSPPGQGETQYF
TRBJ2-7	TRBD2	TRBV3-1	many	TGTGCCAGCAGCCAAGTCCTTCCGGGACTAGCGGCCAGCTCCTACGAGCAGTACTTC	CASSQVLPGLAASSYEQYF
TRBJ2-4	TRBD1	TRBV5-1	many	TGCGCCAGCAGCTTGGCCGGGACAGACAAAAACATTCAGTACTTC	CASSLAGTDKNIQYF
TRBJ2-5	-	TRBV20-1	many	TGCAGTGCTAGGTCGCCAGGGGGGTATGAGACCCAGTACTTC	CSARSPGGYETQYF
TRBJ1-1	-	TRBV5-1	many	TGCGCCAGCAGCTTTTTTGGCAGGGAATTGACTGAAGCTTTCTTT	CASSFFGRELTEAFF
TRBJ2-5	TRBD2	TRBV2	many	TGTGCCAGCAGCCAGCCGGGGGGCCAAGAGACCCAGTACTTC	CASSQPGGQETQYF
TRBJ2-2	TRBD1	TRBV5-1	many	TGCGCCAGCAGCCCCGGACAGGGGGCCGGCACCGGGGAGCTGTTTTTT	CASSPGQGAGTGELFF
TRBJ2-1	TRBD2	TRBV20-1	many	TGCAGTGCTAGAGGCCCGCGGGGGGTTGAATTGAATGAGCAGTTCTTC	CSARGPRGVELNEQFF
TRBJ2-7	-	TRBV12-3/TRBV12-4	many	TGTGCCAGCAGTTCGTCCTGGGGAGGCGAGCAGTACTTC	CASSSSWGGEQYF
TRBJ1-6	TRBD1	TRBV11-2	many	TGTGCCAGCAGCCTATGGACAGGCTCCTATAATTCACCCCTCCACTTT	CASSLWTGSYNSPLHF
TRBJ2-5	TRBD1	TRBV5-1	few	TGCGCCAGCAGCTTGGACAGGGGGAAGGAGACCCAGTACTTC	CASSLDRGKETQYF
TRBJ1-1	TRBD1	TRBV5-1	many	TGCGCCAGCAGCTTAACAGGGGGAGCGATGAACACTGAAGCTTTCTTT	CASSLTGGAMNTEAFF
TRBJ1-1	TRBD1	TRBV5-1	many	TGCGCCAGCAGCCTCAGGACAGGGGCGAACACTGAAGCTTTCTTT	CASSLRTGANTEAFF
TRBJ1-6	TRBD1	TRBV27	many	TGTGCCAGCAGTTTATTGCTGGACAGGGGTTCACCCCTCCACTTT	CASSLLLDRGSPLHF
TRBJ1-2	-	TRBV5-5	-	TGTGCCATCAGCCTGGGACGCGTCTTTAGTGGCTACACCTTC	CAISLGRVFSGYTF
TRBJ1-3	-	TRBV5-6	-	TGTGCCAGCAGCTTGGAGGTCTCTGGAAACACCATATATTTT	CASSLEVSGNTIYF
TRBJ1-1	TRBD1	TRBV29-1	many	TGCAGCGCCGGACAGGAGTTGGGGTTGGCTTTCTTT	CSAGQELGLAFF
TRBJ2-2	-	TRBV13	few	TGTGCCAGCAGCTTCGGGAAGAACACCGGGGAGCTGTTTTTT	CASSFGKNTGELFF
TRBJ1-1	-	TRBV6-2/TRBV6-3	many	TGTGCCAGCAGTTACTCGGGACGCTACACTGAAGCTTTCTTT	CASSYSGRYTEAFF
TRBJ2-3	-	TRBV6-1	many	TGTGCCAGCAATCAGGACGGTAGCACAGATACGCAGTATTTT	CASNQDGSTDTQYF